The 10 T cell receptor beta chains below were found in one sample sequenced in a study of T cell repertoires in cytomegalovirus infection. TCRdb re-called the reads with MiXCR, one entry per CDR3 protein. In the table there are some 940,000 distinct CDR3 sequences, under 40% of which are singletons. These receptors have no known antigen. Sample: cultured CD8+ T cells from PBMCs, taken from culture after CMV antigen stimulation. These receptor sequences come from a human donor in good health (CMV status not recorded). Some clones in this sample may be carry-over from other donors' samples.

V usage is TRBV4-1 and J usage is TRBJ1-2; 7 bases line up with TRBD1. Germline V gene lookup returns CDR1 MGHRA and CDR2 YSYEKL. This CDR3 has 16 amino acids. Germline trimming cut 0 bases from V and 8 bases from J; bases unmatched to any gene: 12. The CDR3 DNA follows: TGCGCCAGCAGCCAAGATGGACCGACAGGGCTAAGAGGCTACACCTTC. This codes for CASSQDGPTGLRGYTF.

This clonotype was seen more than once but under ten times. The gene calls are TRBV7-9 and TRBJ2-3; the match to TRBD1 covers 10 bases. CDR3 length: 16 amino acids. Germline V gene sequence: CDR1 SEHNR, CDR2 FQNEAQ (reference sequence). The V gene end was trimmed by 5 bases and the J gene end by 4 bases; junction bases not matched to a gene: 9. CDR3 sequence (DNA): TGTGCCAGCAGCCCAAGGACGGGACAGGGGCCAGATACGCAGTATTTT. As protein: CASSPRTGQGPDTQYF.

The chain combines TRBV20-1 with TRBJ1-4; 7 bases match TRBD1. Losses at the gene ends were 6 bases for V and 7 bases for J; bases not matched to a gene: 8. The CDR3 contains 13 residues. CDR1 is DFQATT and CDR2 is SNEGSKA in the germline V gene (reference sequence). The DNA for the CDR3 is TGCAGTGCCAGACAGGGAAGTGGTGAAAAACTGTTTTTT. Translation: CSARQGSGEKLFF.

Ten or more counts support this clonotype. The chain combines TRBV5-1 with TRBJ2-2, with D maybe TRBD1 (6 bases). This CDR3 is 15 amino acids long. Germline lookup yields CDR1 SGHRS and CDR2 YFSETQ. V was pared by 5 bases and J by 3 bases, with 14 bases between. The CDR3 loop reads CASSEWSGDTGELFF. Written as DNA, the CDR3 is TGCGCCAGCAGTGAGTGGTCAGGGGACACCGGGGAGCTGTTTTTT.

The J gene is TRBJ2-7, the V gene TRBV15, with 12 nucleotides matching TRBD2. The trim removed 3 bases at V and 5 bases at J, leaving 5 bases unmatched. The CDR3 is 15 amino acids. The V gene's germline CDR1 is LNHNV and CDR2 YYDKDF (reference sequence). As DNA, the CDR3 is TGTGCCACCAGCAGCGAAAGACTAGCGGGGGACGAGCAGTACTTC. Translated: CATSSERLAGDEQYF.

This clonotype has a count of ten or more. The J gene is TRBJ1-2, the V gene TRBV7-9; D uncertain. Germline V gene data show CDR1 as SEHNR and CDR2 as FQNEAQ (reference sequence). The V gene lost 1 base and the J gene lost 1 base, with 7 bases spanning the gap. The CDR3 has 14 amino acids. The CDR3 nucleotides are TGTGCCAGCAGCTTAGGGCAGATTAACTATGGCTACACCTTC. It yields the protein CASSLGQINYGYTF.

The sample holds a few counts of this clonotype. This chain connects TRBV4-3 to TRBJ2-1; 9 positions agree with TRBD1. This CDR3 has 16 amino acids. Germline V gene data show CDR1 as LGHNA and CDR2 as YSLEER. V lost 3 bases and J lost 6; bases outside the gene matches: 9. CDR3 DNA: TGCGCCAGCAGCCACCTCCGGGACAGGGTGTTCAATGAGCAGTTCTTC. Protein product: CASSHLRDRVFNEQFF.

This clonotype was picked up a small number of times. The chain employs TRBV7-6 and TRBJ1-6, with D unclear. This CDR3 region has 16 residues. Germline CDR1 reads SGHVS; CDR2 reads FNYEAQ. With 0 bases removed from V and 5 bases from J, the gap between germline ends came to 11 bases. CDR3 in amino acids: CASSLAALSDNSPLHF. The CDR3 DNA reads TGTGCCAGCAGCTTAGCCGCCTTATCGGATAATTCACCCCTCCACTTT.

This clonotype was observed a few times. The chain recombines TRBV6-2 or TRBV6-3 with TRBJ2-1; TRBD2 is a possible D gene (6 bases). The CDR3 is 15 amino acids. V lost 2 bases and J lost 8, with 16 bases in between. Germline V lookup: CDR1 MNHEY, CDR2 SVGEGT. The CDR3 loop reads CASSYEGGGRDEQFF. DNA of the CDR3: TGTGCCAGCAGTTACGAAGGAGGAGGGCGGGATGAGCAGTTCTTC.

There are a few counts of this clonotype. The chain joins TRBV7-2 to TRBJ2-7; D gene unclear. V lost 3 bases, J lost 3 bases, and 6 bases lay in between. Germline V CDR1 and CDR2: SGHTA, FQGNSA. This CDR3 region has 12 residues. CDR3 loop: CASSFWSYEQYF. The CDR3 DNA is TGTGCCAGCAGCTTCTGGAGCTACGAGCAGTACTTC.